These T cell receptor beta chains were read from a single sample in a study of cytomegalovirus exposure and HLA in healthy donors. The method was immunoSEQ multiplex PCR; TCRdb's version includes in-frame clones alone and lacks a portion of them. In the table there are 100,000 to 150,000 clones, 75% to 90% of which are singletons. The source material was PBMCs. Receptor source: a man aged 30-40 years in good health and CMV-seronegative. Each CDR3 is given with its conserved first and last residue. The D gene is left open where the match is weak. Only some rows state a clone size, as once, few, many or a class for expanded clones.

d_gene: TRBD1
abundance: .
j_gene: TRBJ2-3
v_gene: TRBV10-3
CDR3aa: CAISRTGSADTQYF
CDR3nt: TGTGCCATCAGTCGGACAGGGTCGGCGGATACGCAGTATTTT

d_gene: .
abundance: once
j_gene: TRBJ2-7
v_gene: TRBV5-1
CDR3aa: CASSPGGVRLEEQYF
CDR3nt: TGCGCCAGCAGCCCCGGAGGGGTTAGGTTGGAGGAGCAGTACTTC

d_gene: TRBD1
abundance: .
j_gene: TRBJ1-4
v_gene: TRBV5-1
CDR3aa: CASSLDQGAAQGEKLFF
CDR3nt: TGCGCCAGCAGCTTGGACCAGGGGGCGGCCCAGGGGGAAAAACTGTTTTTT

d_gene: .
abundance: .
j_gene: TRBJ2-7
v_gene: TRBV11-2
CDR3aa: CASSLRGAGTYEQYF
CDR3nt: TGTGCCAGCAGCTTACGGGGGGCTGGGACCTACGAGCAGTACTTC

d_gene: .
abundance: few
j_gene: TRBJ2-1
v_gene: TRBV19
CDR3aa: CASSRDFYNEQFF
CDR3nt: TGTGCCAGTTCTCGGGACTTCTACAATGAGCAGTTCTTC

d_gene: TRBD2
abundance: .
j_gene: TRBJ2-7
v_gene: TRBV7-2
CDR3aa: CASSLVSGGYEQYF
CDR3nt: TGTGCCAGCAGCTTGGTTAGCGGGGGCTACGAGCAGTACTTC

d_gene: TRBD1
abundance: few
j_gene: TRBJ1-1
v_gene: TRBV6-5
CDR3aa: CASSWGQMTEAFF
CDR3nt: TGTGCCAGCAGCTGGGGACAGATGACTGAAGCTTTCTTT

d_gene: .
abundance: few
j_gene: TRBJ2-7
v_gene: TRBV18
CDR3aa: CASSTPTVASYEQYF
CDR3nt: TGTGCCAGCTCCACGCCGACAGTTGCCTCCTACGAGCAGTACTTC

d_gene: .
abundance: .
j_gene: TRBJ1-5
v_gene: TRBV19
CDR3aa: CASSFTGNQPQHF
CDR3nt: TGTGCCAGTAGCTTCACAGGGAATCAGCCCCAGCATTTT

d_gene: .
abundance: .
j_gene: TRBJ2-7
v_gene: TRBV6-1
CDR3aa: CASSEKAAYEQYF
CDR3nt: TGTGCCAGCAGTGAAAAGGCGGCCTACGAGCAGTACTTC

d_gene: TRBD1
abundance: few
j_gene: TRBJ2-7
v_gene: TRBV28
CDR3aa: CASSLPSRQGGHEQYF
CDR3nt: TGTGCCAGCAGTCTGCCGTCGAGACAGGGGGGCCACGAGCAGTACTTC

d_gene: .
abundance: .
j_gene: TRBJ1-4
v_gene: TRBV5-1
CDR3aa: CASSLYGTQEKLFF
CDR3nt: TGCGCCAGCAGCTTGTATGGCACGCAAGAAAAACTGTTTTTT

d_gene: .
abundance: once
j_gene: TRBJ2-6
v_gene: TRBV5-1
CDR3aa: CASSAPAASGANVLTF
CDR3nt: TGCGCCAGCAGCGCCCCCGCGGCCTCTGGGGCCAACGTCCTGACTTTC

d_gene: TRBD1
abundance: .
j_gene: TRBJ1-1
v_gene: TRBV7-9
CDR3aa: CASSPQGAGNTEAFF
CDR3nt: TGTGCCAGCAGCCCTCAGGGGGCCGGGAACACTGAAGCTTTCTTT

d_gene: .
abundance: .
j_gene: TRBJ1-5
v_gene: TRBV2
CDR3aa: CATSVWSNQPQHF
CDR3nt: TGTGCCACCTCGGTCTGGAGCAATCAGCCCCAGCATTTT

d_gene: TRBD1
abundance: .
j_gene: TRBJ2-1
v_gene: TRBV28
CDR3aa: CASLTGYEQFF
CDR3nt: TGTGCCAGCCTGACAGGGTATGAGCAGTTCTTC

d_gene: TRBD2
abundance: .
j_gene: TRBJ2-5
v_gene: TRBV28
CDR3aa: CASRLGLAMETQYF
CDR3nt: TGTGCCAGCAGACTAGGACTAGCGATGGAGACCCAGTACTTC

d_gene: TRBD2
abundance: .
j_gene: TRBJ2-3
v_gene: TRBV10-2
CDR3aa: CATSGAGDTDTQYF
CDR3nt: TGCGCCACCTCGGGCGCGGGGGACACAGATACGCAGTATTTT

d_gene: TRBD2
abundance: .
j_gene: TRBJ2-7
v_gene: TRBV2
CDR3aa: CASKASGGPTYEQYF
CDR3nt: TGTGCCAGCAAAGCTAGCGGGGGACCCACCTACGAGCAGTACTTC

d_gene: .
abundance: .
j_gene: TRBJ1-1
v_gene: TRBV28
CDR3aa: CASSTGMNTEAFF
CDR3nt: TGTGCCAGCAGCACGGGTATGAACACTGAAGCTTTCTTT

d_gene: TRBD1
abundance: .
j_gene: TRBJ2-1
v_gene: TRBV7-2
CDR3aa: CASSLGGGTGSRNEQFF
CDR3nt: TGTGCCAGCAGCTTAGGTGGGGGGACAGGGTCACGGAATGAGCAGTTCTTC

d_gene: .
abundance: .
j_gene: TRBJ2-7
v_gene: TRBV7-2
CDR3aa: CASSLMVGGDSYEQYF
CDR3nt: TGTGCCAGCAGCTTAATGGTCGGCGGAGACTCCTACGAGCAGTACTTC

d_gene: .
abundance: .
j_gene: TRBJ2-2
v_gene: TRBV6-5
CDR3aa: CASSFTTGNTGELFF
CDR3nt: TGTGCCAGCAGTTTCACGACGGGAAACACCGGGGAGCTGTTTTTT

d_gene: TRBD2
abundance: .
j_gene: TRBJ2-5
v_gene: TRBV14
CDR3aa: CASSQGPAGVQETQYF
CDR3nt: TGTGCCAGCAGCCAAGGACCAGCGGGGGTCCAAGAGACCCAGTACTTC

d_gene: .
abundance: .
j_gene: TRBJ1-4
v_gene: TRBV30
CDR3aa: CAWPCPMGRTNEKLFF
CDR3nt: TGTGCCTGGCCTTGTCCTATGGGGAGGACTAATGAAAAACTGTTTTTT

d_gene: .
abundance: .
j_gene: TRBJ1-5
v_gene: TRBV6-6
CDR3aa: CASSSPGGLSNQPQHF
CDR3nt: TGTGCCAGCAGTTCCCCCGGAGGGTTGAGCAATCAGCCCCAGCATTTT

d_gene: .
abundance: few
j_gene: TRBJ1-5
v_gene: TRBV19
CDR3aa: CASSADSNQPQHF
CDR3nt: TGTGCCAGCTCCGCGGATAGCAATCAGCCCCAGCATTTT

d_gene: .
abundance: .
j_gene: TRBJ2-3
v_gene: TRBV10-3
CDR3aa: CAIRSTEGGTDTQYF
CDR3nt: TGTGCCATCAGGAGTACCGAGGGAGGCACAGATACGCAGTATTTT

d_gene: TRBD1
abundance: .
j_gene: TRBJ1-1
v_gene: TRBV5-1
CDR3aa: CASSLLQGRDTEAFF
CDR3nt: TGCGCCAGCAGCTTGTTACAGGGGCGCGACACTGAAGCTTTCTTT

d_gene: .
abundance: .
j_gene: TRBJ1-1
v_gene: TRBV19
CDR3aa: CASSIAGAWVPEAFF
CDR3nt: TGTGCCAGTAGTATAGCAGGTGCTTGGGTACCCGAAGCTTTCTTT

d_gene: .
abundance: .
j_gene: TRBJ2-2
v_gene: TRBV28
CDR3aa: CASRSGTGELFF
CDR3nt: TGTGCCAGCAGGTCGGGCACCGGGGAGCTGTTTTTT

d_gene: TRBD2
abundance: few
j_gene: TRBJ2-3
v_gene: TRBV6-4
CDR3aa: CASSTSGGATDTQYF
CDR3nt: TGTGCCAGCAGTACTAGCGGGGGGGCCACAGATACGCAGTATTTT

d_gene: TRBD2
abundance: .
j_gene: TRBJ2-7
v_gene: TRBV7-2
CDR3aa: CASSWRGVGPYEQYF
CDR3nt: TGTGCCAGCAGCTGGCGGGGGGTGGGCCCCTACGAGCAGTACTTC

d_gene: .
abundance: .
j_gene: TRBJ1-5
v_gene: TRBV5-6
CDR3aa: CASSPGGINQPQHF
CDR3nt: TGTGCCAGCAGCCCGGGAGGGATCAATCAGCCCCAGCATTTT

d_gene: .
abundance: .
j_gene: TRBJ1-5
v_gene: TRBV7-2
CDR3aa: CASSLVVDQPQHF
CDR3nt: TGTGCCAGCAGCTTAGTAGTGGATCAGCCCCAGCATTTT

d_gene: .
abundance: .
j_gene: TRBJ2-5
v_gene: TRBV7-2
CDR3aa: CASSLASRTVPKETQYF
CDR3nt: TGTGCCAGCAGCTTAGCTTCGAGGACTGTCCCCAAAGAGACCCAGTACTTC

d_gene: .
abundance: .
j_gene: TRBJ2-7
v_gene: TRBV23-1
CDR3aa: CASSQPEPGLIDYEQYF
CDR3nt: TGCGCCAGCAGTCAACCTGAACCGGGACTGATAGATTACGAGCAGTACTTC

d_gene: .
abundance: .
j_gene: TRBJ2-7
v_gene: TRBV5-1
CDR3aa: CASSLGDWAYEQYF
CDR3nt: TGCGCCAGCAGCTTAGGGGATTGGGCCTACGAGCAGTACTTC

d_gene: TRBD1
abundance: .
j_gene: TRBJ2-7
v_gene: TRBV19
CDR3aa: CASSIVAGTAYEQYF
CDR3nt: TGTGCCAGTAGTATAGTGGCCGGGACAGCCTACGAGCAGTACTTC

d_gene: TRBD2
abundance: .
j_gene: TRBJ2-1
v_gene: TRBV7-8
CDR3aa: CASSLGAGGYNEQFF
CDR3nt: TGTGCCAGCAGCTTAGGGGCGGGGGGCTATAATGAGCAGTTCTTC

d_gene: .
abundance: once
j_gene: TRBJ2-3
v_gene: TRBV28
CDR3aa: CASSLTAGATDTQYF
CDR3nt: TGTGCCAGCAGTTTAACGGCAGGGGCCACAGATACGCAGTATTTT

d_gene: .
abundance: once
j_gene: TRBJ1-2
v_gene: TRBV7-9
CDR3aa: CASSSKNRDVYTF
CDR3nt: TGTGCCAGCAGCTCTAAGAACAGGGACGTCTACACCTTC

d_gene: TRBD1
abundance: .
j_gene: TRBJ2-3
v_gene: TRBV5-1
CDR3aa: CASSPLGTGTTDTQYF
CDR3nt: TGCGCCAGCAGCCCTCTAGGGACAGGGACGACAGATACGCAGTATTTT

d_gene: TRBD1
abundance: .
j_gene: TRBJ2-7
v_gene: TRBV28
CDR3aa: CASSFEGARQYF
CDR3nt: TGTGCCAGCAGTTTTGAGGGGGCTCGACAGTACTTC

d_gene: .
abundance: .
j_gene: TRBJ1-5
v_gene: TRBV10-1
CDR3aa: CASSESGHPDQPQHF
CDR3nt: TGCGCCAGCAGTGAATCCGGACACCCAGATCAGCCCCAGCATTTT

d_gene: .
abundance: .
j_gene: TRBJ1-2
v_gene: TRBV9
CDR3aa: CASSVGQSPSSYTF
CDR3nt: TGTGCCAGCAGCGTCGGACAGTCGCCGAGTAGCTACACCTTC

d_gene: TRBD2
abundance: .
j_gene: TRBJ2-5
v_gene: TRBV6-1
CDR3aa: CASSDIRRGNQETQYF
CDR3nt: TGTGCCAGCAGTGATATACGGCGGGGGAACCAAGAGACCCAGTACTTC

d_gene: .
abundance: .
j_gene: TRBJ1-2
v_gene: TRBV7-9
CDR3aa: CASSSPTRQFLGYTF
CDR3nt: TGTGCCAGCAGCTCGCCGACAAGACAGTTCCTCGGCTACACCTTC

d_gene: TRBD1
abundance: few
j_gene: TRBJ1-2
v_gene: TRBV11-3
CDR3aa: CASSLDGGTGVYGYTF
CDR3nt: TGTGCCAGCAGCTTAGATGGTGGGACAGGGGTGTATGGCTACACCTTC

d_gene: TRBD1
abundance: .
j_gene: TRBJ2-3
v_gene: TRBV7-9
CDR3aa: CASSLSTGITDTQYF
CDR3nt: TGTGCCAGCAGCTTATCGACAGGGATAACAGATACGCAGTATTTT

d_gene: TRBD1
abundance: .
j_gene: TRBJ2-3
v_gene: TRBV5-4
CDR3aa: CASSFAGGADAQYF
CDR3nt: TGTGCCAGCAGCTTTGCAGGGGGCGCAGATGCGCAGTATTTT

d_gene: TRBD1
abundance: few
j_gene: TRBJ2-7
v_gene: TRBV27
CDR3aa: CASSLSRDRVGEQYF
CDR3nt: TGTGCCAGCAGTTTATCGAGGGACAGGGTGGGGGAGCAGTACTTC